The clone carrying this T cell receptor beta chain has a count of ten or more. Its antigen is undetermined. Hyperthyroidism had been newly diagnosed in patients aged 18 to 65, and its duration was under 2 months. Based on clinical symptoms, serum thyroxine and TRAb, thyroid ultrasound and orbital computed tomography, diagnoses were reached. The sample originates from a study of T cells in Graves' hyperthyroidism and ophthalmopathy. Study-level findings and limits: Progression to ophthalmopathy was predicted a median of about 6.6 months early. Also found in blood were most expanded thyroid clonotypes above 0.001.

CDR3 length equals 15 residues. The V gene lost 3 bases and the J gene lost 0 bases, with 9 bases spanning the gap. What was amplified from RNA transcripts were TCR beta CDR3 regions. First-round RT-PCR of the TCR CDR3 relied on the HTBI primer set. MiXCR, run by TCRdb on the multiplex PCR reads, gives a single entry per CDR3 protein. Of about 260,000 distinct CDR3 sequences listed, about 25% were seen once; the top ten hold approximately 30%. Sequenced material: blood. The TCR comes from a man in his forties with Graves' hyperthyroidism that later progressed to Graves' ophthalmopathy. This chain connects TRBV12-3 or TRBV12-4 to TRBJ1-3; D is unclear. CDR3 sequence: CASSFDSSSGNTIYF. CDR3 sequence (DNA): TGTGCCAGCAGTTTCGATTCAAGCTCTGGAAACACCATATATTTT.